This T cell receptor beta chain was captured in a study of blood T cell repertoires in COVID-19. The method was immunoSEQ multiplex PCR; TCRdb's version includes in-frame clones alone and lacks a portion of them. The data contain roughly 43,000 clones, approximately 90% of them seen just once; the ten biggest clones take up approximately 3.1%. Trimming shortened V by 7 bases and J by 4 bases, and 13 bases separated the two germline ends. This CDR3 has 14 amino acids. Germline CDR1 reads LNHDA; CDR2 reads SQIVND (reference sequence). This chain uses TRBV19 with TRBJ2-2, with D perhaps matching TRBD1 (6 bases). The sequence was collected from a woman aged 45-60 years who had recovered from COVID-19. The sequencing input was PBMCs or T cells enriched from blood (not recorded which). The CDR3 reads CASKEQGFTGELFF. The CDR3 region has the DNA TGTGCCAGTAAAGAGCAGGGGTTCACCGGGGAGCTGTTTTTT.